Each of the 12 T cell receptor beta chains below was sequenced from the same sample in a study of spatial heterogeneity in lung cancer. TCRdb re-derived calls from the 5' RACE reads in MiXCR, one entry per CDR3 protein. The sample contains 35,000 to 55,000 distinct CDR3 sequences, about 6.5% of which appear only once. The time point here: sample taken at primary tumor resection. Sequenced here: PBMCs, sampled at surgery. Source of these receptors: a female donor with early-stage non-small cell lung cancer.

This clonotype showed up many times. This rearrangement joins TRBV19 to TRBJ2-1; possible D gene TRBD1, 6 bases. This CDR3 is 16 amino acids long. Trimming pared 3 bases from V and 2 bases from J, leaving 14 bases between. From germline, CDR1 is LNHDA and CDR2 SQIVND (reference sequence). CDR3 amino acids: CASSIQGSPPYNEQFF. The CDR3 DNA reads TGTGCCAGTAGTATCCAGGGGTCGCCTCCCTACAATGAGCAGTTCTTC.

This clonotype occurred many times. The chain carries TRBV27 and TRBJ2-1, with D perhaps TRBD2 (6 bases). The CDR3 sequence is 13 residues long. Germline-derived CDR1 and CDR2 are MNHEY and SMNVEV (reference sequence). The V gene lost 5 bases and the J gene lost 10 bases, with 15 bases spanning the gap. The CDR3 region is CASSRDSLREQFF. The CDR3 DNA is TGTGCCAGCAGTCGGGACTCCCTACGGGAGCAGTTCTTC.

In this sample, this clonotype turned up many times. The chain is built from TRBV24-1 and TRBJ2-5; D uncertain. Germline CDR1 is KGHDR and CDR2 is SFDVKD. This CDR3 has 13 residues. V was clipped by 3 bases and J by 3 bases, with 7 bases between them. The CDR3 sequence is CATSDSRKETQYF. DNA for the CDR3: TGTGCCACCAGTGATAGCAGAAAAGAGACCCAGTACTTC.

This clonotype has a handful of counts. V usage is TRBV6-6 and J usage is TRBJ2-1; D assignment may be TRBD1 or TRBD2 (5 bases each). The V gene lost 0 bases and the J gene lost 2 bases, with 8 bases spanning the gap. Germline loops: CDR1 MNHNY, CDR2 SVGAGI (reference sequence). The CDR3 loop spans 15 amino acids. The CDR3 nucleotides read TGTGCCAGCAGTTACTCGGGGGATACCTACAATGAGCAGTTCTTC. This encodes CASSYSGDTYNEQFF.

This clonotype was observed a few times. This chain joins TRBV18 and TRBJ2-7; possible D gene TRBD1, 6 bases. The germline CDR1 and CDR2 sequences are KGHSH and LQKENI. Trimming removed 0 bases from V and 6 bases from J, with 12 bases in between. The CDR3 covers 14 residues. The CDR3 region is CASSPPSVGAEQYF. The DNA of the CDR3 is TGTGCCAGCTCACCACCCTCGGTGGGGGCCGAGCAGTACTTC.

This clonotype appeared a few times. The rearrangement uses TRBV11-2 and TRBJ1-2; 8 nucleotides agree with TRBD1. Trimming cost V 7 bases and J 6 bases; bases outside gene matches: 10. From germline, CDR1 is SGHAT and CDR2 FQNNGV. The CDR3 has 14 residues. The CDR3 nucleotides are TGTGCCAGCACCAGGGGACAGGTGACAGATGGCTACACCTTC. Translated, it gives CASTRGQVTDGYTF. The entire variable domain, with the rest obtained from reference TRBV11-2 and TRBJ1-2, is as follows: EAGVAQSPRYKIIEKRQSVAFWCNPISGHATLYWYQQILGQGPKLLIQFQNNGVVDDSQLPKDRFSAERLKGVDSTLKIQPAKLEDSAVYLCASTRGQVTDGYTFGSGTRLTVV.

This clonotype has only a few counts. The chain has TRBV18 and TRBJ2-7; 8 bases are shared with TRBD2. The V and J ends lost 11 bases and 1 base, in that order; junction bases with no gene match: 4. Germline CDR1 and CDR2: KGHSH and LQKENI. CDR3 length equals 12 residues. In DNA form, the CDR3 reads TGTGCCGCGGGAGGACGGTCCTACGAGCAGTACTTC. This translates into CAAGGRSYEQYF.

This clonotype has a count of ten or more. This chain links TRBV7-9 with TRBJ2-2, with D uncertain. Germline loops: CDR1 SEHNR, CDR2 FQNEAQ (reference sequence). Trimming pared 7 bases from V and 3 bases from J, leaving 12 bases between. There are 14 residues in the CDR3. DNA of the CDR3: TGTGCCAGCACCCCCCTCCTGGACACCGGGGAGCTGTTTTTT. It codes for CASTPLLDTGELFF.

This clonotype has more than one count but fewer than ten. The chain joins TRBV20-1 to TRBJ1-2, with TRBD1 identical over 7 bases. After removal of 0 bases from V and 4 bases from J, the junction contained 20 bases not matched to a gene. The CDR3 sequence is 19 residues long. Germline V gene lookup returns CDR1 DFQATT and CDR2 SNEGSKA (reference sequence). CDR3: CSARDILPGTARGGYGYTF. DNA of the CDR3: TGCAGTGCTAGAGACATCCTACCAGGGACAGCCAGAGGAGGCTATGGCTACACCTTC.

This clonotype appeared a few times. The chain recombines TRBV2 with TRBJ2-3, with unresolved D. CDR1 is SNHLY, CDR2 FYNNEI, per germline. V was shortened by 3 bases and J by 1 base, with 11 bases between the two germline ends. The CDR3 spans 15 residues. CDR3 sequence (DNA): TGTGCCAGCAGTGATGACCATCCCGGCACAGATACGCAGTATTTT. It translates to CASSDDHPGTDTQYF.

This clonotype was recorded at least ten times. The chain is built from TRBV3-1 and TRBJ2-1; unclear D gene. The CDR3 loop spans 12 amino acids. Germline assignment: CDR1 LGHDT and CDR2 YNNKEL (reference sequence). Between the trimmed V and J ends, which lost 4 bases and 7 bases, there was a span of 8 bases. The CDR3 reads CASSPFGNEQFF. CDR3 nucleotide sequence: TGTGCCAGCAGCCCTTTTGGGAATGAGCAGTTCTTC.

This clonotype occurred many times. The chain combines TRBV20-1 with TRBJ1-4, with no clear D. The CDR3 consists of 13 residues. Germline-derived CDR1 and CDR2 are DFQATT and SNEGSKA (reference sequence). With 8 bases removed from V and 4 bases from J, the gap between germline ends came to 14 bases. The chain's CDR3 is CSPYQTLNEKLFF. The CDR3 nucleotides read TGCAGTCCCTACCAGACACTTAATGAAAAACTGTTTTTT.